These 25 T cell receptor beta chains were sequenced from one sample in a study of cytomegalovirus exposure and HLA in healthy donors (TCRdb year 2017). Libraries were prepared through the immunoSEQ multiplex PCR assay. The multiplex PCR relied on a mix of 60 forward primers for TCR Vbeta segments and 13 reverse primers for TCR Jbeta segments. Not all clones reach the TCRdb copy of this immuneACCESS table, which keeps in-frame sequences only. Checked studies attribute under half of the gap to unresolved V genes and leave the rest unexplained. For this sample the table gives 100,000 to 150,000 clones, of which around three quarters were detected only once. The top ten constitute 3% to 3.5% of the sample. Sequenced: PBMCs. Source of these receptors: a woman between 45 and 60 years old in good health and CMV-seronegative.

The chain is built from TRBV7-9 and TRBJ2-3; 7 bases match TRBD2. CDR1 is SEHNR and CDR2 is FQNEAQ in the germline V gene (reference sequence). The junction had 9 bases not matched to a gene; V was cut back by 4 bases and J by 2 bases. This CDR3 region has 16 residues. CDR3: CASSSREGGLTDTQYF. The CDR3 DNA is TGTGCCAGCAGCTCGAGGGAGGGCGGCCTCACAGATACGCAGTATTTT.

This clone appeared a single time. CDR3 protein: CASSPTGGTDTEAFF. The CDR3 bases are TGTGCCAGCAGTCCTACAGGGGGCACGGACACTGAAGCTTTCTTT. This chain uses TRBV6-5 with TRBJ1-1, with 9 nucleotides matching TRBD1. With 5 bases clipped from V and 3 bases from J, the junction kept 7 bases outside the gene matches. CDR3 size: 15 residues. Germline V gene sequence: CDR1 MNHEY, CDR2 SVGAGI.

This clone was picked up one time. The V and J genes are TRBV19 and TRBJ2-7; 10 bases match TRBD1. The CDR3 contains 15 residues. After removal of 4 bases from V and 3 bases from J, the junction contained 6 bases not matched to a gene. Germline CDR1 is LNHDA and CDR2 is SQIVND (reference sequence). CDR3 DNA sequence: TGTGCCAGTAGTAATCAAGGGACAGGGGACTACGAGCAGTACTTC. Protein: CASSNQGTGDYEQYF.

This clone appeared a single time. The V call is TRBV7-8, the J call TRBJ2-1, with 10 bases that match TRBD1. The V gene's germline CDR1 is SGHVS and CDR2 FQNEAQ. V was pared by 4 bases and J by 14 bases, with 11 bases of the junction left unmatched. CDR3 size: 14 residues. The CDR3 nucleotides read TGTGCCAGCAGCTCCAACCGGGACAGGGGACGAAAGTTCTTC. Residues: CASSSNRDRGRKFF.

This rearrangement joins TRBV28 to TRBJ2-3; 15 bases line up with TRBD2. The CDR3 contains 18 residues. CDR1 and CDR2 from the germline V gene are MDHEN and SYDVKM. V lost 4 bases to trimming and J lost 0 bases; unmatched junction nucleotides: 5. This CDR3 reads CASSSGTSGGTSTDTQYF. In nucleotides, the CDR3 is TGTGCCAGCAGTTCCGGGACTAGCGGGGGGACTAGCACAGATACGCAGTATTTT.

This clone was seen only a few times. The rearrangement joins TRBV29-1 to TRBJ1-2; 9 positions match TRBD1. The CDR3 sequence is 13 residues long. Germline lookup yields CDR1 SQVTM and CDR2 ANQGSEA. V lost 6 bases and J lost 7; bases outside the gene matches: 9. In nucleotides, the CDR3 is TGCAGCGTGGAAAAGACAGGGGGGGGTGGCTACACCTTC. Encoded protein: CSVEKTGGGGYTF.

This clone showed up just once. The chain recombines TRBV29-1 with TRBJ1-1; maybe TRBD1 (5 bases). V was trimmed by 5 bases and J by 0 bases, leaving 16 bases between them. This CDR3 has 15 residues. Germline-derived CDR1 and CDR2 are SQVTM and ANQGSEA. Here the CDR3 DNA reads TGCAGCGTTCTTGTTCTGGACATATTGAACACTGAAGCTTTCTTT. This sequence encodes CSVLVLDILNTEAFF.

The chain combines TRBV7-2 with TRBJ2-1, with 8 bases lining up with TRBD1. From germline, CDR1 is SGHTA and CDR2 FQGNSA. J was trimmed by 8 bases and V by 5 bases; bases with no gene match: 11. The CDR3 consists of 15 residues. Here the CDR3 reads CASSPQSGGLDEQFF. The CDR3 DNA sequence: TGTGCCAGCAGCCCCCAATCAGGGGGCCTGGATGAGCAGTTCTTC.

The chain employs TRBV4-3 and TRBJ2-5; 12 bases are a match to TRBD2. The J segment lost 5 bases and the V segment lost 3 bases, leaving 4 bases of the junction unmatched. The CDR3 totals 15 residues. Germline CDR1 and CDR2: LGHNA and YSLEER. The DNA for the CDR3 is TGCGCCAGCAGCCAGGGACTAGCGGGTTGGGAGACCCAGTACTTC. It translates to CASSQGLAGWETQYF.

V is TRBV19 and J is TRBJ1-1; 9 nucleotides agree with TRBD1. Germline V gene lookup returns CDR1 LNHDA and CDR2 SQIVND (reference sequence). V shed 6 bases, J shed 5 bases, and the junction held 10 bases outside the gene matches. This CDR3 is 15 amino acids long. The CDR3 is CASSFGTGGNTEAFF. CDR3 bases: TGTGCCAGTAGCTTTGGAACAGGGGGCAATACTGAAGCTTTCTTT.

The chain recombines TRBV4-2 with TRBJ2-1; 16 positions agree with TRBD2. Looked up from germline, CDR1 is LGHNA and CDR2 is YNFKEQ. The CDR3 sequence is 19 residues long. V lost 4 bases to trimming and J lost 9 bases; unmatched junction nucleotides: 15. The CDR3 protein is CASSRGSSGTSGRAGEQFF. The CDR3 nucleotides are TGTGCCAGCAGCCGAGGTTCCTCCGGGACTAGCGGGAGGGCCGGTGAGCAGTTCTTC.

The V and J genes are TRBV29-1 and TRBJ1-4; D is perhaps TRBD1 (6 bases). Germline-derived CDR1 and CDR2 are SQVTM and ANQGSEA. With 7 bases removed from V and 0 bases from J, the gap between germline ends came to 12 bases. The CDR3 length is 14 residues. The CDR3 DNA reads TGCAGCGGGGGGGCGGGGGCAACTAATGAAAAACTGTTTTTT. As protein: CSGGAGATNEKLFF.

This clone was seen only once. The CDR3 loop is CASSLLSLNEQFF. The CDR3 DNA sequence: TGTGCCAGCAGCTTATTGAGCCTGAATGAGCAGTTCTTC. V gene TRBV7-9 combines with J gene TRBJ2-1, with no clear D. Trimming stripped 2 bases from V and 7 bases from J, with 9 bases between. The germline gives CDR1 SEHNR, CDR2 FQNEAQ (reference sequence). This CDR3 comprises 13 residues.

This chain links TRBV28 with TRBJ2-7, with a weak D call TRBD2 (6 bases). Germline values: CDR1 MDHEN, CDR2 SYDVKM. Trimming stripped 2 bases from V and 4 bases from J, with 15 bases between. The CDR3 totals 15 residues. Here the CDR3 DNA reads TGTGCCAGCAGTTTAGAGCCTAGCGTGAATTACGAGCAGTACTTC. Translated, it gives CASSLEPSVNYEQYF.

The rearrangement joins TRBV7-2 to TRBJ2-1; perhaps TRBD1 as D (5 bases). V lost 2 bases, J lost 4 bases, and 6 bases lay in between. CDR3 length: 13 amino acids. Germline V gene data show CDR1 as SGHTA and CDR2 as FQGNSA. CDR3 sequence: CASSLRQYNEQFF. For the CDR3, the DNA is TGTGCCAGCAGCTTACGACAGTACAATGAGCAGTTCTTC.

The chain is built from TRBV27 and TRBJ2-2, with 7 bases matching TRBD1. Looked up from germline, CDR1 is MNHEY and CDR2 is SMNVEV (reference sequence). With V trimmed by 7 bases and J by 5 bases, 7 bases remained unmatched. CDR3 size: 14 residues. The CDR3 loop reads CASTRGRLTGELFF. In DNA form, the CDR3 reads TGTGCCAGCACGAGGGGGCGGTTGACCGGGGAGCTGTTTTTT.

V and J are TRBV11-1 and TRBJ1-1; 8 bases are shared with TRBD1. The CDR3 is made up of 14 amino acids. Losses at the gene ends were 5 bases for V and 3 bases for J; bases not matched to a gene: 5. Germline CDR1 is SGHAT and CDR2 is FQDESV (reference sequence). CDR3 in amino acids: CASSPWTGHTEAFF. In DNA form, the CDR3 reads TGTGCCAGCAGCCCATGGACAGGGCACACTGAAGCTTTCTTT.

The rearrangement uses TRBV5-1 and TRBJ2-2; TRBD1 matches at 8 bases. V lost 4 bases to trimming and J lost 4 bases; unmatched junction nucleotides: 6. This CDR3 is 15 amino acids long. Per germline, CDR1 SGHRS and CDR2 YFSETQ. CDR3 loop: CASSPRTGITGELFF. CDR3 nucleotides: TGCGCCAGCAGCCCTAGGACAGGGATCACCGGGGAGCTGTTTTTT. Complete variable domain (other parts from reference TRBV5-1 and TRBJ2-2): KAGVTQTPRYLIKTRGQQVTLSCSPISGHRSVSWYQQTPGQGLQFLFEYFSETQRNKGNFPGRFSGRQFSNSRSEMNVSTLELGDSALYLCASSPRTGITGELFFGEGSRLTVL.

The rearrangement joins TRBV19 to TRBJ2-1; 12 bases are a match to TRBD2. V shed 5 bases and J 8 bases; nucleotides not matched to a gene: 7. CDR1 and CDR2 from the germline V gene are LNHDA and SQIVND (reference sequence). The CDR3 has 15 amino acids. CDR3 residues: CASSAGLAGNDEQFF. The CDR3 region has the DNA TGTGCCAGTAGTGCTGGACTAGCGGGAAACGATGAGCAGTTCTTC.

This sequence joins TRBV18 and TRBJ1-2; D remains unclear. V shed 3 bases and J shed 2 bases, with 10 bases lying between them. The CDR3 extends over 14 amino acids. Germline lookup yields CDR1 KGHSH and CDR2 LQKENI. The CDR3 region has the DNA TGTGCCAGCTCACCGGGCAGCATGAACTATGGCTACACCTTC. It translates to CASSPGSMNYGYTF.

The chain is built from TRBV21-1 and TRBJ2-7; the D call in the table, TRBD1, was not verified against the DNA. Judging by the DNA end, TRBJ2-1 fits better; the J call may be wrong. TRBV21-1 is marked as a pseudogene. The CDR3 consists of 13 residues. CDR3 bases: TGTGCCAGCAGCAAACGAACATATCAGGTGCAGTTCTTC. Translated: CASSKRTYQVQFF.

Of note for this clone: One end of the junction does not line up with germline, which may come from a read error. This chain links TRBV7-9 with TRBJ1-2, with D tentatively TRBD1 (5 bases). The CDR3 extends over 14 amino acids. From germline, CDR1 is SEHNR and CDR2 FQNEAQ (reference sequence). CDR3 loop: CSSSMGGSNYGYTF. The CDR3, as DNA: TGTTCCAGCAGCATGGGGGGTTCTAACTATGGCTACACCTTC.

J is TRBJ2-1 and V is TRBV5-5, with 8 positions matching TRBD2. J lost 8 bases, V lost 0 bases, and 7 bases had no gene match. Germline CDR1 and CDR2: SGHKS and YYEKEE (reference sequence). The CDR3 sequence is 15 residues long. The CDR3 reads CASSLVSGTYDEQFF. CDR3 DNA sequence: TGTGCCAGCAGCTTGGTTAGCGGGACGTACGATGAGCAGTTCTTC.

The CDR3, as DNA: TGTGCCAGCAGTTCTGACAGGCGCACTGAAGCTTTCTTT. Translation gives CASSSDRRTEAFF. The chain combines TRBV27 with TRBJ1-1; D is possibly TRBD1 (6 bases). Trimming removed 4 bases at V and 4 bases at J, with 10 bases between. The germline CDR1 and CDR2 sequences are MNHEY and SMNVEV (reference sequence). The CDR3 has 13 amino acids.

V usage is TRBV7-2 and J usage is TRBJ2-5, with 9 bases identical to TRBD1. CDR3 length: 15 amino acids. The V gene end was trimmed by 4 bases and the J gene end by 5 bases; junction bases not matched to a gene: 8. Germline assignment: CDR1 SGHTA and CDR2 FQGNSA. The CDR3 here is CASSSDRGIFETQYF. The CDR3 nucleotides read TGTGCCAGCAGCTCCGACAGGGGGATTTTCGAGACCCAGTACTTC.